Sequencing of this TCR beta chain was carried out in a study of cytomegalovirus exposure and HLA in healthy donors. The study ran its PCR with 60 Vbeta and 13 Jbeta primers. Measured with immunoSEQ multiplex PCR; TCRdb has only the in-frame clones, and not every one. The sample table includes roughly 78,000 clones. Unmatched junction bases numbered 13, after V lost 1 base and J lost 5 bases. The CDR3 contains 17 residues. Per germline, CDR1 LGHNA and CDR2 YNFKEQ. The clonotype originates from a man aged 40-49 years in good health and CMV-seronegative. The sequenced sample consisted of PBMCs. V is TRBV4-2 and J is TRBJ2-5; 7 bases map to TRBD1. CDR3 coding DNA: TGTGCCAGCAGCCAAGTTTTGGGTCAGACAGGGCTGGAGACCCAGTACTTC. Its translation: CASSQVLGQTGLETQYF.